The 11 T cell receptor beta chains listed next were all sequenced from one sample in a study of blood T cell repertoires in COVID-19. Repertoires were generated with immunoSEQ multiplex PCR, while TCRdb's copy carries only in-frame clones and drops some. Seen here are fewer than 120,000 clones, approximately 90% observed once, and the top ten hold more than 4.5%. Sequenced input: peripheral blood. These TCRs come from a human donor in a cohort sampled during active COVID-19.

The chain is built from TRBV23-1 and TRBJ2-2; 8 bases are a match to TRBD1. TRBV23-1 is treated as an ORF (open reading frame) with a function not yet certain. This CDR3 has 16 residues. Trimming took 2 bases from V and 4 from J; bases not matched to a gene: 6. CDR3 DNA: TGCGCCAGCAGTCAAGCGACAGGGGTGGTCACCGGGGAGCTGTTTTTT. Protein sequence: CASSQATGVVTGELFF.

There are a few counts of this clone. The chain is built from TRBV6-1 and TRBJ2-5; possibly TRBD1 for D (7 bases). V dropped 2 bases and J dropped 7 bases, with 8 bases sitting between them. The germline CDR1 and CDR2 sequences are MNHNS and SASEGT. This CDR3 contains 12 residues. CDR3 amino acids: CASSEQGGTQYF. The CDR3 coding sequence is TGTGCCAGCAGTGAACAGGGGGGGACCCAGTACTTC.

The J gene is TRBJ1-6, the V gene TRBV14; weak D call: TRBD1 (5 bases). Germline V gene data show CDR1 as SGHDN and CDR2 as FVKESK. The CDR3 runs to 14 residues. The ends were cut back, 3 bases at V and 4 bases at J, with 7 bases in the middle. This CDR3 reads CASSQGQYNSPLHF. In nucleotides, the CDR3 is TGTGCCAGCAGCCAGGGGCAATATAATTCACCCCTCCACTTT.

J is TRBJ2-5 and V is TRBV5-1; TRBD1 agrees at 9 bases. The germline V gene encodes CDR1 SGHRS and CDR2 YFSETQ. V lost 8 bases, J lost 10 bases, and 6 bases stayed unmatched. This CDR3 contains 11 residues. DNA of the CDR3: TGCGCCAGTAGACAGGGGGTTTACCAGTACTTC. This encodes CASRQGVYQYF.

This clone was observed once. V usage is TRBV19 and J usage is TRBJ1-1; perhaps TRBD1 as D (5 bases). The germline CDR1 and CDR2 sequences are LNHDA and SQIVND (reference sequence). The ends were cut back, 4 bases at V and 1 base at J, with 7 bases in the middle. This CDR3 has 13 residues. This CDR3 reads CASSNTGNTEAFF. CDR3 coding DNA: TGTGCCAGTAGTAACACAGGGAACACTGAAGCTTTCTTT.

A few counts support this clone. The chain carries TRBV7-9 and TRBJ2-1; 8 bases are a match to TRBD2. V lost 0 bases to trimming and J lost 10 bases; unmatched junction nucleotides: 8. Per germline, CDR1 SEHNR and CDR2 FQNEAQ (reference sequence). This CDR3 is 15 amino acids long. CDR3 loop: CASSLATRRGGEQFF. CDR3 nucleotides: TGTGCCAGCAGCTTAGCCACCCGACGGGGGGGGGAGCAGTTCTTC.

The genes are TRBV6-2 or TRBV6-3 and TRBJ1-5; D perhaps matches TRBD1 (6 bases). Germline CDR1 is MNHEY and CDR2 is SVGEGT. The CDR3 totals 15 residues. V lost 3 bases, J lost 5 bases, and 14 bases lay in between. CDR3 loop: CASSYPPGDDQPQHF. DNA for the CDR3: TGTGCCAGCAGTTATCCGCCAGGGGACGATCAGCCCCAGCATTTT.

The rearrangement joins TRBV7-9 to TRBJ2-7; D remains ambiguous. Germline V gives CDR1 SEHNR, CDR2 FQNEAQ (reference sequence). V lost 1 base, J lost 0 bases, and 4 bases lay in between. The CDR3 is made up of 13 amino acids. CDR3 protein: CASSLGVSYEQYF. The CDR3 DNA sequence: TGTGCCAGCAGCTTAGGAGTCTCCTACGAGCAGTACTTC.

This chain connects TRBV28 to TRBJ1-6; 7 bases agree with TRBD1. Losses at the gene ends were 6 bases for V and 0 bases for J; bases not matched to a gene: 5. The CDR3 contains 16 residues. In germline, CDR1 is MDHEN, CDR2 SYDVKM. CDR3 sequence reads: CASRLRDSSYNSPLHF. CDR3 DNA sequence: TGTGCCAGCAGGCTTAGGGACAGCTCCTATAATTCACCCCTCCACTTT.

CDR3 sequence: CATASNEKLFF. Here the CDR3 DNA reads TGTGCCACAGCGAGTAATGAAAAACTGTTTTTT. The V call is TRBV19, the J call TRBJ1-4; D remains unclear. V gave up 10 bases and J gave up 4 bases, with 7 bases separating them. Germline lookup yields CDR1 LNHDA and CDR2 SQIVND (reference sequence). The CDR3 extends over 11 amino acids.

The chain recombines TRBV6-5 with TRBJ2-3; 8 bases agree with TRBD2. J was trimmed by 0 bases and V by 7 bases; bases with no gene match: 6. The CDR3 contains 15 residues. CDR1 is MNHEY and CDR2 is SVGAGI in the germline V gene. The CDR3 region has the DNA TGTGCCAGCAAGAGCGGGAGATGGAGCACAGATACGCAGTATTTT. Its translation: CASKSGRWSTDTQYF.